The subject of this entry is one T cell receptor beta chain. Its binding antigen is unknown. No qualities accompany the bases; no much larger clone lies one base away. These data come from a study of OX40 agonist ivuxolimab in advanced cancers. The study in broad terms: The costimulatory receptor OX40 (CD134) was targeted by ivuxolimab, a fully human IgG2 agonistic monoclonal antibody. A male proportion of almost 85% and a mean age of approximately 58 years, ranging from 23 to 79, were recorded for the dose-escalation cohort. The monotherapy dose-escalation portion (N ≈ 50 patients) of the phase I ivuxolimab trial is reported in the paper. Intravenous ivuxolimab was administered to patients every 2 weeks at six dose levels: 0.01, 0.1, 0.3, 1.5, 3 and 10 mg/kg. Patients were allowed to have had prior anti-PD-1, anti-PD-L1 or anti-CTLA-4 therapy, and around 40% of the dose-escalation patients had previously received checkpoint inhibitors. Partial responses occurred in three dose-escalation patients, of whom one had hepatocellular carcinoma and two had cutaneous melanoma. The purpose of peripheral TCRbeta sequencing was to test whether ivuxolimab changed TCR sequence diversity and led to clonal T-cell expansion. Of the 50 to 55 dose-escalation patients, hepatocellular carcinoma was present in some 19, melanoma in around 15, renal cell carcinoma in 9 and head and neck cancer in 9. Study-wide findings and limitations: On average, CD8+ T cells showed more expanded clones than CD4+ T cells after ivuxolimab. Low levels of normalized T-cell clonal expansion were also seen in some patients who did not respond. In the 0.1-3.0 mg/kg groups, partial responders were among the patients with the lowest normalized peripheral clonal expansion, particularly in CD8+ T cells. Antigen specificity was not determined for the clonally expanded peripheral T cells. At doses of 0.1 to 3.0 mg/kg, clonal expansion of both CD4+ and CD8+ T cells in blood was seen between baseline and week 6.

The germline V gene (reference sequence) specifies MNHEY as CDR1 and SMNVEV as CDR2. V and J are truncated by 6 bases and 2 bases respectively, leaving an intervening sequence of 17 bases. Taken from cysteine to phenylalanine, the CDR3 has 15 residues. Only the CDR3 region is kept as DNA, spanning 45 bases read in frame from base 1. The trial excluded patients who had a history of autoimmune disease or who were on systemic immunosuppression. In every dose cohort, peripheral blood was drawn for TCR sequencing at baseline, cycle 4 day 1, and cycle 7 day 1. The samples were drawn from a first-in-human, open-label, multicenter phase I dose-escalation trial of ivuxolimab. The trial enrolled adults with locally advanced or metastatic head and neck squamous cell, hepatocellular, melanoma or renal cell carcinoma. Before TCR sequencing, CD4+ T cells and CD8+ T cells were sorted from peripheral blood as separate populations.

For sequencing of the TCRbeta CDR3 region, genomic DNA was extracted from the sorted cells. TCRbeta CDR3 regions were sequenced using the immunoSEQ Assay. TCRdb provides this immuneACCESS table in a form limited to in-frame rearrangements. Some clones are lacking; in checked studies, under half of them reflect an unresolved V gene, and why the rest are absent is not known. Across this sample there are 60,000 or so clones, with about 87% seen only once. The ten largest account for about 2.1% of the sample. The sample in question was CD4+ or CD8+ T cells sorted from blood, obtained in a trial of the OX40 agonist ivuxolimab. The receptor chain draws on TRBV27 and TRBJ2-7; a tentative D match to TRBD1 spans 6 bases. The receptor was derived from an adult with an advanced solid tumor such as melanoma, head and neck, liver or kidney cancer. The nucleotides are TGTGCCAGCAGGGGCCTCCGGGACATCACCTACGAGCAGTACTTC. Translated, it reads CASRGLRDITYEQYF.